One sample yielded the 7 T cell receptor beta chains listed below, sequenced in a study of blood T cell repertoires in COVID-19. TCRdb's table, derived via immunoSEQ multiplex PCR, lists solely in-frame clones and lacks some. The sample records approximately 250,000 clones, 85% being singletons. Sequenced sample: peripheral blood. The receptors here all came from a middle-aged man with COVID-19, enrolled during active disease.

V is TRBV15 and J is TRBJ2-3; 8 nucleotides match TRBD1. V was pared by 5 bases and J by 6 bases, with 7 bases of the junction left unmatched. The CDR3 runs 14 residues. Germline loops: CDR1 LNHNV, CDR2 YYDKDF (reference sequence). CDR3 nucleotide sequence: TGTGCCACCAGCTCAGGACAGGGCATGGATACGCAGTATTTT. Protein: CATSSGQGMDTQYF.

The gene calls are TRBV5-1 and TRBJ2-2; D unresolved. The V gene lost 1 base and the J gene lost 6 bases, with 7 bases spanning the gap. This CDR3 has 13 residues. Germline V lookup: CDR1 SGHRS, CDR2 YFSETQ. The chain's CDR3 is CASSLLESGELFF. CDR3 bases: TGCGCCAGCAGCTTGTTGGAGTCCGGGGAGCTGTTTTTT. Full variable domain (remainder filled in from reference TRBV5-1 and TRBJ2-2): KAGVTQTPRYLIKTRGQQVTLSCSPISGHRSVSWYQQTPGQGLQFLFEYFSETQRNKGNFPGRFSGRQFSNSRSEMNVSTLELGDSALYLCASSLLESGELFFGEGSRLTVL.

This sequence joins TRBV5-4 and TRBJ1-2, with TRBD1 identical over 7 bases. The CDR3 is 15 residues long. Germline CDR1 SGHNT, CDR2 YYREEE (reference sequence). V lost 4 bases, J lost 2 bases, and 8 bases stayed unmatched. CDR3 nucleotides: TGTGCCAGCAGCGCAAAACGACAGGGAAACTATGGCTACACCTTC. Encoded protein: CASSAKRQGNYGYTF.

This clone was detected only a few times. The chain employs TRBV15 and TRBJ1-6, with 8 bases identical to TRBD1. The CDR3 consists of 17 residues. Trimming cost V 4 bases and J 7 bases; bases outside gene matches: 12. Germline CDR1 is LNHNV and CDR2 is YYDKDF (reference sequence). The CDR3 reads CATSKGVRGLPNSPLHF. In nucleotides, the CDR3 is TGTGCCACCAGCAAGGGAGTCAGGGGGCTACCCAATTCACCCCTCCACTTT.

The rearrangement links TRBV18 to TRBJ2-2; D is perhaps TRBD2 (6 bases). The CDR3 totals 15 residues. From germline, CDR1 is KGHSH and CDR2 LQKENI. Trimming stripped 6 bases from V and 1 base from J, with 12 bases between. The CDR3 coding sequence is TGTGCCAGCTCTCCGGGTAGCGGGAACACCGGGGAGCTGTTTTTT. The encoded protein is CASSPGSGNTGELFF.

This chain uses TRBV5-4 with TRBJ1-6; 7 bases agree with TRBD1. Per the germline V gene, CDR1 is SGHNT and CDR2 is YYREEE (reference sequence). The J segment lost 2 bases and the V segment lost 1 base, leaving 6 bases of the junction unmatched. The CDR3 runs to 17 residues. The CDR3 coding sequence is TGTGCCAGCAGCTTGTCAGGGGGGCCCGCCTATAATTCACCCCTCCACTTT. Protein sequence: CASSLSGGPAYNSPLHF.

The rearrangement links TRBV5-1 to TRBJ1-1; a possible D gene is TRBD1 (5 bases). Germline V CDR1 and CDR2: SGHRS, YFSETQ. Deletions cut 0 bases from V and 1 base from J, with 13 bases between. The CDR3 covers 16 residues. The CDR3 DNA sequence: TGCGCCAGCAGCTTGGGGGGCAGGAAAGAGAACACTGAAGCTTTCTTT. Residues: CASSLGGRKENTEAFF.